This T cell receptor beta chain comes out of a study of blood T cell repertoires in COVID-19. Study overall: Spain, Italy and the United States supplied samples that represented acute and convalescent COVID-19. The cDNA or gDNA used as material had been derived from T cells, B-cell-depleted T cells, or PBMCs.

CDR3 size: 17 residues. Germline CDR1 SGHDT, CDR2 YYEEEE. V lost 3 bases and J lost 6; bases outside the gene matches: 13. Authors' data handling: Amplification with reference gene primers provided the estimates of nucleated cell counts. Assay used: immunoSEQ multiplex PCR; TCRdb lists only in-frame clones, some missing. V and J calls plus clone size are reproduced from that table; the DNA served to infer D and trimming. The sample yields approximately 140,000 clones, roughly 84% seen once. This chain connects TRBV5-6 to TRBJ2-1, with 9 bases lining up with TRBD2. Sequenced: peripheral blood. The clonotype was recovered from a man aged 25-40 years with COVID-19, enrolled during active disease. DNA of the CDR3: TGTGCCAGCAGCTCCCTCCTAGCGGGAAAGAGTTTCAATGAGCAGTTCTTC. Translation: CASSSLLAGKSFNEQFF.